This note documents a single T cell receptor (beta chain) sequence. Its specificity is unknown. This record belongs to a study of shared clonotypes between healthy human individuals. Study in general: Contributing individuals were a couple of females and three males aged 18 to 49.

Every donor was a Caucasian adult from Nashville, Tennessee. Study-wide points: It was only blood that was sampled, and tissue repertoires likely differ.

The CDR3 is 13 amino acids. The germline V gene has CDR1 SGHTA and CDR2 FQGTGA. Between the trimmed V and J ends, which lost 4 bases and 3 bases, there was a span of 7 bases. Method: immunoSEQ multiplex PCR; TCRdb's copy keeps in-frame clones and lacks some. Altogether some 2.3 million clones are present, 80% to 95% being singletons, with the ten largest covering 0.39%. The source of this sequence is a man aged 18 to 30 in good health. Some clones in this sample may be carry-over from other donors' samples. Sequencing used naive CD4+ T cells from PBMCs. Subset denoted: CD45RA+ positively selected. The V call is TRBV7-3, the J call TRBJ2-1; no firm D call. CDR3 in amino acids: CASSSARYNEQFF. In DNA, the CDR3 is TGTGCCAGCAGCTCCGCCCGCTACAATGAGCAGTTCTTC.